This TCR beta chain was recorded in a study of blood T cell repertoires in COVID-19 (dated by TCRdb to about 2020). Notes on the research overall: Collaborator samples came from the United States, Italy and Spain and covered acute and convalescent phases of COVID-19. The sample metadata nearly always contained a de-identified subject ID, COVID-19 status, age in years and sex. Where HLA class I and class II types were available, the types were taken from metadata supplied by the sample provider, not from assay-based typing. The repertoires were released in a freely available public database meant as a resource for research on the immune response to SARS-CoV-2. Samples were obtained from the ongoing ImmuneRACE study (first 160 participants) and from over 1,000 subjects provided by 6 global collaborators. Subjects who had been exposed to COVID-19, were actively infected with it, or had recovered from it provided the deeply sampled blood TCRbeta repertoires that made up the dataset. The material from the prospective study consisted of cDNA or gDNA derived from T cells, B-cell-depleted T cells, or PBMCs.

TCRbeta CDR3 regions were amplified from genomic DNA by means of the immunoSEQ Assay, a bias-controlled multiplex PCR. In the paper's pipeline: The number of nucleated cells in each sample was estimated from the amplification of reference gene primers within the assay. To quantify the absolute abundance of each unique TCRbeta CDR3 rearrangement, sequence reads were collapsed and filtered. For each sample, productive Simpson clonality was calculated by taking the square root of Simpson's diversity index across productive rearrangements. TCRdb mirrors the immuneACCESS table, restricted to in-frame sequences. Some clones are absent from its copies; in checked studies, under half trace to an unresolved V gene, and the reason for the others is unknown. The V and J calls and clone size were taken over from that table, and D and trimming were inferred from the DNA. This sample comprises over 300,000 clones, roughly 90% of them detected only once. Together, the top ten hold under 6.5% of the sample.

About this clone itself: Its antigen has not been determined. Per-base qualities were not stored, and no clone one base away is much larger.

Another Seattle source contributed samples from volunteer blood donors who had recovered from COVID-19. The collaborating institutions used their own protocols to collect whole blood in K2EDTA tubes. For TCRbeta analysis, collaborators shipped samples in one of three forms: frozen whole blood, isolated PBMCs, or DNA extracted from either of those sample types. The paper as a whole reports these results and caveats: Clinical and demographic metadata were provided uncurated, with the amount varying by source and participant.

Based on the germline V gene (reference sequence), the CDR1 and CDR2 sequences are DFQATT and SNEGSKA. Spanning cysteine to phenylalanine, the CDR3 consists of 13 amino acids. Just the 39-base CDR3 DNA is kept, in frame starting at base 1. V drops 3 bases and J drops 9 bases, leaving 17 bases in between. The chain joins TRBV20-1 to TRBJ1-1; TRBD1 might be the D gene, on 5 matching bases. The sample consisted of peripheral blood. The sequence derives from a man aged 18 to 35 who had recovered from COVID-19. The nucleotides are TGCAGTGCTAGTTCCGGGACCGGGGGGAAAGCTTTCTTT. This codes for CSASSGTGGKAFF.